Presented here are 30 T cell receptor beta chains from one specimen sequenced in a study of PD-1 blockade in classical Hodgkin lymphoma. As for time point: newly diagnosed, previously untreated cHL patient sample. Researchers used magnetic negative selection to pull out pure CD4+ T cells from thawed PBMCs. The table came from immunoSEQ multiplex PCR; TCRdb's copy has only in-frame clones and leaves some out. This sample yields tens of thousands of clones, of which 88% are seen a single time; approximately 1.2% belongs to the top ten. Sequences were obtained from CD4+ T cells from blood. These TCRs come from a human donor with classical Hodgkin lymphoma.

The rearrangement uses TRBV11-3 and TRBJ1-2, with D unresolved. V gave up 5 bases and J gave up 6 bases, with 7 bases separating them. The CDR3 is 11 amino acids. Looked up from germline, CDR1 is SGHNT and CDR2 is YENEEA. CDR3 in amino acids: CASSTGHGYTF. Written as DNA, the CDR3 is TGTGCCAGCAGCACGGGTCATGGCTACACCTTC.

The chain links TRBV15 to TRBJ2-1; possible D gene TRBD2, 5 bases. Trimming stripped 3 bases from V and 7 bases from J, with 13 bases between. Germline V gene lookup returns CDR1 LNHNV and CDR2 YYDKDF (reference sequence). The CDR3 consists of 14 residues. CDR3 coding DNA: TGTGCCACCAGCAGGGACCCGAGAGGGAATGAGCAGTTCTTC. Protein: CATSRDPRGNEQFF.

V usage is TRBV6-4 and J usage is TRBJ1-2, with a weak D call TRBD1 (5 bases). Germline loops: CDR1 MRHNA, CDR2 SNTAGT. V lost 2 bases, J lost 6 bases, and 13 bases lay in between. CDR3 length: 14 residues. CDR3 loop: CASSDTRGEHGYTF. CDR3 in DNA: TGTGCCAGCAGTGACACAAGGGGAGAGCATGGCTACACCTTC.

This clone was detected only a few times. The chain is built from TRBV5-4 and TRBJ1-1; a weak D match, TRBD1 (5 bases). The CDR3 is made up of 14 amino acids. Trimming cost V 5 bases and J 0 bases, with 11 bases left between them. Looked up from germline, CDR1 is SGHNT and CDR2 is YYREEE (reference sequence). CDR3 region: CASSIRDLNTEAFF. The CDR3 DNA reads as TGTGCCAGCAGTATCAGGGATCTGAACACTGAAGCTTTCTTT.

The chain is built from TRBV5-4 and TRBJ1-1, with 10 bases matching TRBD1. The CDR3 consists of 17 residues. Germline-derived CDR1 and CDR2 are SGHNT and YYREEE (reference sequence). V trimming: 5 bases; J trimming: 6 bases; junction bases outside the gene matches: 16. The CDR3 DNA reads TGTGCCAGCAGTCTGCCCGGGACAGGGGTCGTTAGCGCTGAAGCTTTCTTT. Protein product: CASSLPGTGVVSAEAFF.

CDR3 DNA: TGTGCCAGCTCAGCTAGCGGGAGCCCCGAAGGGGAGCAGTACGTC. As protein: CASSASGSPEGEQYV. The J gene is TRBJ2-7, the V gene TRBV18; TRBD2 matches 10 bases. The CDR3 is 15 residues long. The V segment lost 5 bases and the J segment 7 bases; nucleotides outside the gene matches: 11. CDR1 and CDR2 from the germline V gene are KGHSH and LQKENI.

This rearrangement joins TRBV5-5 to TRBJ2-7, with 10 positions matching TRBD1. Germline lookup yields CDR1 SGHKS and CDR2 YYEKEE (reference sequence). There are 15 residues in the CDR3. V lost 0 bases to trimming and J lost 5 bases; unmatched junction nucleotides: 5. The CDR3 coding sequence is TGTGCCAGCAGCTTGGGACGGGACAGGGGCAACGAGCAGTACTTC. Amino acids: CASSLGRDRGNEQYF.

This clone was counted only a few times. The sample carries other DNA sequences with the same CDR3. This chain connects TRBV6-5 to TRBJ2-7; D possibly corresponds to TRBD1 (6 bases). V lost 2 bases to trimming and J lost 0 bases, with 11 bases between them. The germline V gene has CDR1 MNHEY and CDR2 SVGAGI. The CDR3 totals 15 residues. Here the CDR3 DNA reads TGTGCCAGCAGTTACGTGCAGGGGAGCTCCTACGAGCAGTACTTC. Amino acids: CASSYVQGSSYEQYF.

The chain employs TRBV10-1 and TRBJ1-2; possible D gene TRBD1, 5 bases. The V gene lost 3 bases and the J gene lost 3 bases, with 8 bases spanning the gap. The CDR3 consists of 13 residues. Per germline, CDR1 WNHNN and CDR2 SYGVQD (reference sequence). The CDR3 loop is CASSDSRDYGYTF. Here the CDR3 DNA reads TGCGCCAGCAGTGACTCCAGGGACTATGGCTACACCTTC.

V is TRBV11-2 and J is TRBJ2-7, with D unresolved. The CDR3 has 13 amino acids. V was pared by 2 bases and J by 4 bases, with 9 bases between. CDR1 and CDR2 from the germline V gene are SGHAT and FQNNGV. CDR3 region: CASSLLSGYEQYF. Here the CDR3 DNA reads TGTGCCAGCAGCTTACTATCGGGTTACGAGCAGTACTTC.

The chain couples TRBV11-3 to TRBJ2-3; 14 nucleotides match TRBD2. Unmatched junction bases numbered 4, after V lost 5 bases and J lost 3 bases. The germline gives CDR1 SGHNT, CDR2 YENEEA. This CDR3 is built from 16 residues. The CDR3 DNA reads as TGTGCCAGCAGCCACGGGACTAGCGGGAGTACAGATACGCAGTATTTT. Amino acid sequence: CASSHGTSGSTDTQYF.

V and J are TRBV2 and TRBJ1-5; possibly TRBD1 for D (5 bases). The CDR3 has 14 residues. V lost 5 bases and J 1 base, leaving 9 bases between the germline ends. Germline loops: CDR1 SNHLY, CDR2 FYNNEI. The CDR3: CASSRDRSNQPQHF. The CDR3 DNA sequence: TGTGCCAGCAGTAGGGACCGGAGCAATCAGCCCCAGCATTTT.

J is TRBJ2-1 and V is TRBV6-6; TRBD1 agrees at 8 bases. CDR1 MNHNY and CDR2 SVGAGI come from the germline V gene (reference sequence). Trimming took 7 bases from V and 6 from J; bases not matched to a gene: 8. This CDR3 is built from 14 residues. The CDR3 loop reads CASTASTGVNEQFF. Here the CDR3 DNA reads TGTGCCAGCACCGCATCGACAGGGGTCAATGAGCAGTTCTTC.

V usage is TRBV2 and J usage is TRBJ2-2; 11 nucleotides agree with TRBD2. Germline V gives CDR1 SNHLY, CDR2 FYNNEI. J gave up 5 bases and V 6 bases, and 2 bases lay outside the gene matches. This CDR3 has 14 amino acids. CDR3 residues: CASSRLAGTGELFF. CDR3 nucleotides: TGTGCCAGCAGCCGACTAGCGGGAACCGGGGAGCTGTTTTTT. Looking up the rest from reference TRBV2 and TRBJ2-2 gives the full variable domain: EPEVTQTPSHQVTQMGQEVILRCVPISNHLYFYWYRQILGQKVEFLVSFYNNEISEKSEIFDDQFSVERPDGSNFTLKIRSTKLEDSAMYFCASSRLAGTGELFFGEGSRLTVL.

CDR3 DNA sequence: TGTGCCAGCAGTTTTTTTTCCAGGACTAGCGTGAACAATGAGCAGTTCTTC. Amino acids: CASSFFSRTSVNNEQFF. The rearrangement joins TRBV27 to TRBJ2-1; 9 nucleotides align to TRBD2. The trim removed 3 bases at V and 5 bases at J, leaving 11 bases unmatched. The CDR3 totals 17 residues. CDR1 is MNHEY, CDR2 SMNVEV, per germline (reference sequence).

The chain links TRBV29-1 to TRBJ2-1; D is perhaps TRBD2 (6 bases). The length of the CDR3 is 14 residues. Germline CDR1 SQVTM, CDR2 ANQGSEA. With 4 bases removed from V and 0 bases from J, the gap between germline ends came to 10 bases. The CDR3 loop is CSVGAGPSYNEQFF. The CDR3 DNA follows: TGCAGCGTTGGTGCGGGACCCTCCTACAATGAGCAGTTCTTC.

This chain joins TRBV15 and TRBJ2-7; possibly TRBD1 for D (6 bases). The CDR3 extends over 15 amino acids. Germline V lookup: CDR1 LNHNV, CDR2 YYDKDF (reference sequence). V dropped 0 bases and J dropped 1 base, with 10 bases sitting between them. The CDR3 sequence: CATSRDGGGSYEQYV. DNA for the CDR3: TGTGCCACCAGCAGAGATGGGGGCGGGTCCTACGAGCAGTACGTC.

The rearrangement uses TRBV7-9 and TRBJ1-1; D is undetermined. Germline-derived CDR1 and CDR2 are SEHNR and FQNEAQ (reference sequence). This CDR3 has 13 residues. Trimming pared 4 bases from V and 3 bases from J, leaving 9 bases between. The CDR3 reads CASSSATDTEAFF. The CDR3 DNA sequence: TGTGCCAGCAGCTCGGCCACCGACACTGAAGCTTTCTTT.

This CDR3 is CASSMTGAPYEQYV. CDR3 nucleotide sequence: TGCGCCAGCAGCATGACAGGGGCCCCATACGAGCAGTACGTC. The chain joins TRBV5-1 to TRBJ2-7, with TRBD1 matching 8 bases. Germline CDR1 reads SGHRS; CDR2 reads YFSETQ. The CDR3 totals 14 residues. Trimming removed 4 bases from V and 4 bases from J; junction bases left unmatched: 7.

The rearrangement joins TRBV10-3 to TRBJ2-1; D ambiguous. CDR1 ENHRY and CDR2 SYGVKD come from the germline V gene. This CDR3 comprises 13 residues. V was trimmed by 8 bases and J by 3 bases, leaving 11 bases between them. This chain's CDR3 is CAISPIDYNEQFF. CDR3 DNA sequence: TGTGCCATCTCACCGATAGACTACAATGAGCAGTTCTTC.

This rearrangement joins TRBV5-8 to TRBJ2-7; 12 bases are a match to TRBD1. The CDR3 contains 15 residues. V lost 9 bases, J lost 1 base, and 8 bases stayed unmatched. Looked up from germline, CDR1 is SGHTS and CDR2 is YDEGEE. The CDR3 DNA reads TGTGCCAACGTGGGGGGACAGGGGGCATCCTACGAGCAGTACTTC. This gives the protein CANVGGQGASYEQYF.

This clone was seen a single time. This chain joins TRBV5-4 and TRBJ1-5, with a weak D call TRBD1 (5 bases). CDR1 and CDR2 from the germline V gene are SGHNT and YYREEE (reference sequence). V lost 0 bases, J lost 7 bases, and 8 bases lay in between. The CDR3 consists of 13 residues. The chain's CDR3 is CASSLDQGQPQHF. The CDR3, as DNA: TGTGCCAGCAGCTTGGATCAGGGACAGCCCCAGCATTTT.

CDR3 residues: CASSLGGRDYNEQFF. In DNA form, the CDR3 reads TGTGCCAGCAGCTTGGGCGGGAGGGACTACAATGAGCAGTTCTTC. The chain employs TRBV7-3 and TRBJ2-1; 9 nucleotides align to TRBD2. Unmatched junction bases numbered 3, after V lost 3 bases and J lost 3 bases. CDR1 is SGHTA and CDR2 is FQGTGA in the germline V gene. The CDR3 length is 15 residues.

This chain links TRBV4-1 with TRBJ1-2; a weak D match, TRBD1 (5 bases). Per germline, CDR1 MGHRA and CDR2 YSYEKL. This CDR3 has 16 residues. V lost 0 bases to trimming and J lost 8 bases, with 19 bases between them. The DNA of the CDR3 is TGCGCCAGCAGCCAAGATGGCCAGGGCTACAGTCGGGGCTACACCTTC. This gives the protein CASSQDGQGYSRGYTF.

The sample holds one count of this clone. The chain carries TRBV6-6 and TRBJ2-1; 10 nucleotides match TRBD2. Trimming at V came to 5 bases and at J to 8 bases, leaving 9 bases not matched to a gene. CDR1 is MNHNY and CDR2 is SVGAGI in the germline V gene (reference sequence). CDR3 size: 15 residues. CDR3 residues: CASSPQREGRDEQFF. The CDR3 DNA reads as TGTGCCAGCAGTCCCCAGCGGGAGGGCCGGGATGAGCAGTTCTTC.

The chain is built from TRBV7-9 and TRBJ1-2; the D gene is possibly TRBD1 (5 bases). Deletions cut 8 bases from V and 7 bases from J, with 17 bases between. In germline, CDR1 is SEHNR, CDR2 FQNEAQ (reference sequence). The CDR3 contains 13 residues. The CDR3 DNA is TGTGCCAGCGACAGAGGGAGACTTGGTGGCTACACCTTC. It specifies CASDRGRLGGYTF.

This clone has only a few counts. The rearrangement uses TRBV6-1 and TRBJ1-2; possibly TRBD1 for D (5 bases). This CDR3 spans 14 amino acids. Trimming pared 6 bases from V and 0 bases from J, leaving 11 bases between. Germline values: CDR1 MNHNS, CDR2 SASEGT. For the CDR3, the DNA is TGTGCCAGCAGCCGGGACTTAGCTAACTATGGCTACACCTTC. Translating it yields CASSRDLANYGYTF.

The chain recombines TRBV9 with TRBJ1-1; D is unresolved. V lost 0 bases to trimming and J lost 4 bases, with 10 bases between them. The CDR3 sequence is 14 residues long. Germline V gene data show CDR1 as SGDLS and CDR2 as YYNGEE. The DNA of the CDR3 is TGTGCCAGCAGCGTAGGGTGGGGTCCCACTGAAGCTTTCTTT. Encoded protein: CASSVGWGPTEAFF.

This clone is a singleton in its sample. The chain is built from TRBV7-9 and TRBJ1-1; weak D call: TRBD1 (6 bases). The CDR3 runs to 15 residues. Germline-derived CDR1 and CDR2 are SEHNR and FQNEAQ (reference sequence). Between the trimmed V and J ends, which lost 2 bases and 4 bases, there was a span of 14 bases. The CDR3 loop reads CASSLRAGAGTEAFF. CDR3 nucleotides: TGTGCCAGCAGCTTAAGGGCAGGGGCGGGCACTGAAGCTTTCTTT.

This clone was counted a few times. The gene calls are TRBV7-8 and TRBJ1-1; a weak D match, TRBD1 (6 bases). Germline lookup yields CDR1 SGHVS and CDR2 FQNEAQ. This CDR3 region has 15 residues. V gave up 5 bases and J gave up 5 bases, with 18 bases separating them. CDR3 region: CASSPLVGGKTEAFF. CDR3 DNA sequence: TGTGCCAGCAGCCCCCTCGTAGGGGGAAAAACTGAAGCTTTCTTT.